This T cell receptor beta chain was sequenced for a study of blood T cell repertoires in COVID-19. At the level of the study: COVID-19 samples collected from the United States, Italy and Spain covered acute and convalescent phases. Nucleic acid was either cDNA or gDNA, and it came from T cells, B-cell-depleted T cells, or PBMCs.

In the study's own analysis: It was from reference gene primer amplification that nucleated cell counts were estimated. Data came from immunoSEQ multiplex PCR; TCRdb stores just in-frame clones and leaves some out. V and J calls and clone size are as listed in that table; D and trimming were resolved from the DNA. Found here are around 130,000 clones, roughly 79% of them singletons; the top ten hold 10% to 14%. As concerns this clone: This same CDR3 is encoded by further DNA sequences in the sample.

With 5 bases removed from V and 2 bases from J, the gap between germline ends came to 9 bases. Germline loops: CDR1 SGHVS, CDR2 FQNEAQ. This CDR3 comprises 13 residues. This receptor was obtained from a human donor in a cohort sampled during active COVID-19. This sequence joins TRBV7-8 and TRBJ1-2; the D is unclear. Sample: peripheral blood. CDR3 sequence reads: CASSPGVNYGYTF. CDR3 DNA sequence: TGTGCCAGCAGCCCCGGGGTGAACTATGGCTACACCTTC.